A single sample is the source of the 10 T cell receptor beta chains below, sequenced in a study of OX40 agonist ivuxolimab in advanced cancers. Clones were read by immunoSEQ multiplex PCR, and TCRdb kept only the in-frame ones, dropping some. The sample has approximately 60,000 clones, around nine tenths seen once; the top ten hold 0.38%. Sequences were derived from CD4+ or CD8+ T cells sorted from blood, sampled in a trial of the OX40 agonist ivuxolimab. These receptors came from an adult with an advanced solid tumor such as melanoma, head and neck, liver or kidney cancer.

The chain joins TRBV11-3 to TRBJ1-1, with TRBD1 as a possible D gene (5 bases). The CDR3 has 11 residues. V lost 5 bases and J 12 bases, leaving 13 bases between the germline ends. Per germline, CDR1 SGHNT and CDR2 YENEEA. The CDR3 DNA reads TGTGCCAGCAGCGCGCAGGGAGGGACTTTCTTT. This sequence encodes CASSAQGGTFF.

The chain uses TRBV11-2 and TRBJ2-1; 11 nucleotides match TRBD1. Germline assignment: CDR1 SGHAT and CDR2 FQNNGV. V shed 3 bases, J shed 12 bases, and the junction held 7 bases outside the gene matches. CDR3 size: 14 residues. In DNA form, the CDR3 reads TGTGCCAGCAGCTTTACTGGACAGGGGGCGATGCAGTTCTTC. Amino acids: CASSFTGQGAMQFF.

The J gene is TRBJ2-7, the V gene TRBV6-6; 7 nucleotides line up with TRBD2. The CDR3 is made up of 14 amino acids. The V and J ends lost 7 bases and 1 base, in that order; junction bases with no gene match: 7. Germline lookup yields CDR1 MNHNY and CDR2 SVGAGI (reference sequence). The CDR3, as DNA: TGTGCCAGCACCTCGGGAGGACGGTCCTACGAGCAGTACTTC. This codes for CASTSGGRSYEQYF.

V gene TRBV19 combines with J gene TRBJ2-7; D unclear. Germline loops: CDR1 LNHDA, CDR2 SQIVND (reference sequence). V lost 5 bases to trimming and J lost 6 bases, with 17 bases between them. There are 14 residues in the CDR3. The CDR3 DNA sequence: TGTGCCAGTAGTCAAGGACGGTCGACGGGCGAGCAGTACTTC. Protein sequence: CASSQGRSTGEQYF.

The chain uses TRBV6-6 and TRBJ2-7; D gene ambiguous. From germline, CDR1 is MNHNY and CDR2 SVGAGI (reference sequence). The CDR3 loop spans 14 amino acids. V lost 0 bases to trimming and J lost 0 bases, with 6 bases between them. CDR3 amino acids: CASSYSGSSYEQYF. The CDR3 coding sequence is TGTGCCAGCAGTTACTCGGGAAGCTCCTACGAGCAGTACTTC.

This sequence joins TRBV7-2 and TRBJ2-1, with TRBD2 identical over 8 bases. The V gene end was trimmed by 3 bases and the J gene end by 4 bases; junction bases not matched to a gene: 5. Germline V gene sequence: CDR1 SGHTA, CDR2 FQGNSA. There are 15 residues in the CDR3. CDR3 bases: TGTGCCAGCAGCTTCTCGGGGGGGCTGTACAATGAGCAGTTCTTC. Translating it yields CASSFSGGLYNEQFF.

The CDR3: CASSRQGADTEAFF. CDR3 nucleotide sequence: TGTGCCAGCTCAAGACAGGGGGCCGATACTGAAGCTTTCTTT. The gene calls are TRBV18 and TRBJ1-1; TRBD1 matches at 10 bases. The germline CDR1 and CDR2 sequences are KGHSH and LQKENI. V lost 5 bases, J lost 5 bases, and 5 bases stayed unmatched. The CDR3 extends over 14 amino acids.

The V gene is TRBV11-3, the J gene TRBJ2-3; 14 bases agree with TRBD2. The CDR3 has 16 amino acids. J was trimmed by 5 bases and V by 5 bases; bases with no gene match: 6. The germline CDR1 and CDR2 sequences are SGHNT and YENEEA. CDR3 DNA: TGTGCCAGCAGCAAGACTAGCGGGGGGGCCAGAGATACGCAGTATTTT. This translates into CASSKTSGGARDTQYF. Full variable domain (rest looked up from reference TRBV11-3 and TRBJ2-3): EAGVVQSPRYKIIEKKQPVAFWCNPISGHNTLYWYLQNLGQGPELLIRYENEEAVDDSQLPKDRFSAERLKGVDSTLKIQPAELGDSAVYLCASSKTSGGARDTQYFGPGTRLTVL.

The V gene is TRBV7-9, the J gene TRBJ1-1; the match to TRBD1 covers 7 bases. V gave up 5 bases and J gave up 6 bases; unmatched junction bases: 12. Germline V gene sequence: CDR1 SEHNR, CDR2 FQNEAQ (reference sequence). The CDR3 runs 15 residues. Written as DNA, the CDR3 is TGTGCCAGCAGCCCATTGAGGGGGCCCATGGCTGAAGCTTTCTTT. It codes for CASSPLRGPMAEAFF.

The chain links TRBV19 to TRBJ2-7; 12 bases agree with TRBD1. This CDR3 spans 15 amino acids. Trimming took 6 bases from V and 5 from J; bases not matched to a gene: 8. CDR1 and CDR2 from the germline V gene are LNHDA and SQIVND (reference sequence). The CDR3 loop is CASSRPGQGADEQYF. DNA of the CDR3: TGTGCCAGTAGCCGTCCGGGACAGGGGGCTGACGAGCAGTACTTC.